Described below is a single TCR beta chain sequence and its context. As yet, its antigen is unknown. Profiling relied on immunoSEQ multiplex PCR, and the TCRdb table lists in-frame clones only, not all of them. The data show around 310,000 clones, 80% seen once. The sample originates from a study of cytotoxic CD8 clonotypes in ibrutinib-treated CLL. Study-level findings and limits: Clonality was higher at baseline than in age-matched healthy donors and tracked circulating CD8+ T-cell counts. Under therapy, public clonotypes either contracted or stayed stable, and they were uncommon.

Germline values: CDR1 GTSNPN, CDR2 SVGIG (reference sequence). V was shortened by 4 bases and J by 0 bases, with 12 bases between the two germline ends. This CDR3 spans 14 amino acids. This rearrangement joins TRBV30 to TRBJ1-2; D not certain. The source material was PBMCs, sampled before ibrutinib treatment. This receptor was identified in a human donor with chronic lymphocytic leukemia. In DNA, the CDR3 is TGTGCCTGGACCCAAAAGGGAGCTAACTATGGCTACACCTTC. Translating it yields CAWTQKGANYGYTF.